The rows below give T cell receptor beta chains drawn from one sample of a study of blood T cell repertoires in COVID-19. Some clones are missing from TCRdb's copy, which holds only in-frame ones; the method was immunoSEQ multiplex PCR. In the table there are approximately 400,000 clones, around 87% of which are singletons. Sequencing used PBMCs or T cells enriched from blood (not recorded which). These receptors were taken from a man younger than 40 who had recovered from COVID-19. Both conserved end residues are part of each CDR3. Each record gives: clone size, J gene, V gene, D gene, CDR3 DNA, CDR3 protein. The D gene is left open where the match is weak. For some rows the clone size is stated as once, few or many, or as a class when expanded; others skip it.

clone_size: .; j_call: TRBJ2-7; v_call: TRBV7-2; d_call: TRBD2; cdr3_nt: TGTGCCAGCAGCTTAGACCTAGCGGGGTTTGAGCAGTACTTC; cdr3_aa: CASSLDLAGFEQYF
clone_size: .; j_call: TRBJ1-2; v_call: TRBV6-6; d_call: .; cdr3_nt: TGTGCCAGCAGGAACGACTCGAGCTGGTATGGCTACACCTTC; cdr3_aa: CASRNDSSWYGYTF
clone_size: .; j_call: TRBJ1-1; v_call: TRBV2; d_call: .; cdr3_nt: TGTGCCAGCAGCTATGCGGACACTGAAGCTTTCTTT; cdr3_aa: CASSYADTEAFF
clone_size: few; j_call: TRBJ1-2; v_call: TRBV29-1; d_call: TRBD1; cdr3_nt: TGCAGCGTTGATGCGGGACAGTTCTATGGCTACACCTTC; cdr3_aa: CSVDAGQFYGYTF
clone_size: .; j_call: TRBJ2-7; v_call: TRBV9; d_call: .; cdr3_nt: TGTGCCAGCAGCTCATTAGGGGTCCCCTACGAGCAGTACTTC; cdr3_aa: CASSSLGVPYEQYF
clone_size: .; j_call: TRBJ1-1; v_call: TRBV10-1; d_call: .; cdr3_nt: TGCGCCAGCAGGGAGAGCGCAGTGAACACTGAAGCTTTCTTT; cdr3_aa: CASRESAVNTEAFF
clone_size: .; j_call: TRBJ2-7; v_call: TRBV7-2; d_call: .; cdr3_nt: TGTGCCAGCAGCTTCCTCTACGAGCAGTACTTC; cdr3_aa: CASSFLYEQYF
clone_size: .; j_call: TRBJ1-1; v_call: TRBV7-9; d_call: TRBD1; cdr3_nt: TGTGCCAGCAGCGCCGGCAGGGGGCAGACTGAAGCTTTCTTT; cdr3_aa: CASSAGRGQTEAFF
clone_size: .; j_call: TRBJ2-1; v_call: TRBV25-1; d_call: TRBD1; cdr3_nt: TGTGCCAGCAGTGATGTTGGACAGGGGTTTCGGGAGCAGTTCTTC; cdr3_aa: CASSDVGQGFREQFF
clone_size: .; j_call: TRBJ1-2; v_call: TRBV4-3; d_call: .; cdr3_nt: TGCGCCAGCAGCCAAGTGGAACAGAAAGGCTACACCTTC; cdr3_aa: CASSQVEQKGYTF
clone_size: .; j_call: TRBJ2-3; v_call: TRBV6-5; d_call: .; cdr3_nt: TGTGCCAGCAGTTGGAAGGGGCTGGGAGATACGCAGTATTTT; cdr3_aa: CASSWKGLGDTQYF
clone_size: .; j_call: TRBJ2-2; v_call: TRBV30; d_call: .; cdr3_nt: TGTGCCTGGAGCGACCAGGGGCCCGGGGAGCTGTTTTTT; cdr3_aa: CAWSDQGPGELFF
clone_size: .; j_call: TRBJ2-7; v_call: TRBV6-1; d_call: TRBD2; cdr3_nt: TGTGCCAGCAGTGAGGGACTAGCGGGGAGGAGCTCCTACGAGCAGTACTTC; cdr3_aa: CASSEGLAGRSSYEQYF
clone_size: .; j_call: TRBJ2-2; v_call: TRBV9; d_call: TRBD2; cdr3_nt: TGTGCCAGCAGCGTAAGTAGCGGGGCGACCGGGGAGCTGTTTTTT; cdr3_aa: CASSVSSGATGELFF
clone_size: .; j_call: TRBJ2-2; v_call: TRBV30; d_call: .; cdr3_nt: TGTGCCTGGAGTTTCGGCGGGAACACCGGGGAGCTGTTTTTT; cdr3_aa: CAWSFGGNTGELFF
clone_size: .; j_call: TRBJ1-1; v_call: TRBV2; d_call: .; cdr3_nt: TGTGCCAGCAGTGGACGGGGGTGGGCTGAAGCTTTCTTT; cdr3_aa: CASSGRGWAEAFF
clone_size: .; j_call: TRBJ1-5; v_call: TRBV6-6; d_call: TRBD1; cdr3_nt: TGTGCCAGCAGTCGATACAGGGGAACGGTTAGCAATCAGCCCCAGCATTTT; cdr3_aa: CASSRYRGTVSNQPQHF
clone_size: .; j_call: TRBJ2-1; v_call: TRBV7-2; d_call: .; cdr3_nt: TGTGCCAGCAGCTCTCACCAGGGGATTGAGCAGTTCTTC; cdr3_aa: CASSSHQGIEQFF
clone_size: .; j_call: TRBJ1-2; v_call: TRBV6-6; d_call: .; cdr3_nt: TGTGCCAGCAGTTCCTACTTAATGGAGGGCTACACCTTC; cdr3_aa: CASSSYLMEGYTF
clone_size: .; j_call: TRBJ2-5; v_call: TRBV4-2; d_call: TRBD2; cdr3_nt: TGTGCCAGCAGCCAAGAAGGGCTAGCGGGGAGTCAAGAGACCCAGTACTTC; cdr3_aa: CASSQEGLAGSQETQYF
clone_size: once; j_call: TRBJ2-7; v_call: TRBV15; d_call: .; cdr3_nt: TGTGCCACCAGTCTGGACAGCTCCTACGAGCAGTACTTC; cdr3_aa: CATSLDSSYEQYF
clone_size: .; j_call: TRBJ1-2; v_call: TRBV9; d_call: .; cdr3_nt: TGTGCCAGCTCGGTCTCCAACTATGGCTACACCTTC; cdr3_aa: CASSVSNYGYTF
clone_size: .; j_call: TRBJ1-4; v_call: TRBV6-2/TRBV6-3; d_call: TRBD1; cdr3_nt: TGTGCCAGCAGTTACCGACAGGGGTCGGGTGAAAAACTGTTTTTT; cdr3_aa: CASSYRQGSGEKLFF
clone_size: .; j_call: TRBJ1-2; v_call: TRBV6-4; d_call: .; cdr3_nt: TGTGCCAGCAGTGTCGAACAGGGTCATGGCTACACCTTC; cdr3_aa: CASSVEQGHGYTF
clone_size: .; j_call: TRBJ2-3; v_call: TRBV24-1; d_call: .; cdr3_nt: TGTGCCACCCGAGGCAGCACAGATACGCAGTATTTT; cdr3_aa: CATRGSTDTQYF
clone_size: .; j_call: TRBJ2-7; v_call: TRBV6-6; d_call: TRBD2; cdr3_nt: TGTGCCAGCAGTCAATATTATCTGACTAGCGGGGGGGGGCAGTACTTC; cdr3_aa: CASSQYYLTSGGGQYF
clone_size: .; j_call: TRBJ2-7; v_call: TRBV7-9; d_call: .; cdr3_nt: TGTGCCAGCAGCTTGGGTCTGGGGGGCGAGCAGTACTTC; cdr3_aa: CASSLGLGGEQYF
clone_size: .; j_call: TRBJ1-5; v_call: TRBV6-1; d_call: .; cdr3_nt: TGTGCCAGCAGTGAAGCGCTTCGGGGGGGGGTCCAGCCCCAGCATTTT; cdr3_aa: CASSEALRGGVQPQHF
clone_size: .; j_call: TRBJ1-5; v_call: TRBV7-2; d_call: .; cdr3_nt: TGTGCCAGCACGGGATATAACCAGCCCCAGCATTTT; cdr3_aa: CASTGYNQPQHF
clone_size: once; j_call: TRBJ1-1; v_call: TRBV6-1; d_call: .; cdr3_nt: TGTGCCAGCACGAGAAGAACTGAAGCTTTCTTT; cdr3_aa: CASTRRTEAFF
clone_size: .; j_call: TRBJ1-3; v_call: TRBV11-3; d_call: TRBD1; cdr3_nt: TGTGCCAGCAGCCCGCCGGGACAGGGGGGCCGCTCTGGAAACACCATATATTTT; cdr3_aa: CASSPPGQGGRSGNTIYF
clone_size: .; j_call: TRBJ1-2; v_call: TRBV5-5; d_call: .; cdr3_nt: TGTGCCAGCAGCTTGGTTACAGGCTATGGCTACACCTTC; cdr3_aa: CASSLVTGYGYTF
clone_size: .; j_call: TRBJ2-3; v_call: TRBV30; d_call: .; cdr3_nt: TGTGCCTGGAGGGACTCGGGGGATACGCAGTATTTT; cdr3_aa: CAWRDSGDTQYF
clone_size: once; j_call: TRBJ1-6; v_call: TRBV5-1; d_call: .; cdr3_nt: TGCGCCAGCAGCCCCCGGGAGCAGGATAATTCACCCCTCCACTTT; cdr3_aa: CASSPREQDNSPLHF
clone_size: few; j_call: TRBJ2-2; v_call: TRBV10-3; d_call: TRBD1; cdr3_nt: TGTGCCATCAGGGACAGGGAATCCGGGGAGCTGTTTTTT; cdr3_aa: CAIRDRESGELFF
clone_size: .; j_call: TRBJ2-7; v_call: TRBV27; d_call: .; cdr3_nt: TGTGCCAGCAGTTTCAACAGGTTATCTGGGGAGCAGTACTTC; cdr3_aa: CASSFNRLSGEQYF
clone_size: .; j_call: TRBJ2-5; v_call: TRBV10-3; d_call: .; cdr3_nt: TGTGCCATCAGTGGAATATCAGGGGAGACCCAGTACTTC; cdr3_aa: CAISGISGETQYF
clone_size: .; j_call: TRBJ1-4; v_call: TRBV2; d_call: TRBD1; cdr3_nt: TGTGCCAGCAGTGAGGCCGGGACAGTTGAAAAACTGTTTTTT; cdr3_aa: CASSEAGTVEKLFF
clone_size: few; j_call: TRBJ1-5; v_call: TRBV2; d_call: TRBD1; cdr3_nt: TGTGCCAGCAGTGTAGGGGACAGGGCAGTATTT; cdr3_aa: CASSVGDRAVF
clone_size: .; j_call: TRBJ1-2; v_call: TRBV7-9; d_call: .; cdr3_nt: TGTGCCAGCAGCTTAGTAGGGGTAGACAGATCTGGCACCTATGGCTACACCTTC; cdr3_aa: CASSLVGVDRSGTYGYTF
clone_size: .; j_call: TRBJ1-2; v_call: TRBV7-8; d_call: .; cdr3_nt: TGTGCCAGCAGCTTGGCCCCAGGGGTTTATGGCTACACCTTC; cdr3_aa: CASSLAPGVYGYTF
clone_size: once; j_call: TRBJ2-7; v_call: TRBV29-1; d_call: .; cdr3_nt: TGCAGCGTTGAACAGGACTACGAGCAGTACTTC; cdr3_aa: CSVEQDYEQYF
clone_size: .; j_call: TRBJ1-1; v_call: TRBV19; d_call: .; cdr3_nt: TGTGCCAGTAGTACCCAGGGCACTGAAGCTTTCTTT; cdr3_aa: CASSTQGTEAFF
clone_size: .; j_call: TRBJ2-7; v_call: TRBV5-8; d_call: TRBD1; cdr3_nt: TGTGCCAGCAGCTTGCCTGGAAGGGACAGGGCTACCTACGAGCAGTACTTC; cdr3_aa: CASSLPGRDRATYEQYF
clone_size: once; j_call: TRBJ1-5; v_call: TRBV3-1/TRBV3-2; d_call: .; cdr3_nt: TGTGCCAGCAGCCAAGGACAGTATAGCAATCAGCCCCAGCATTTT; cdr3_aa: CASSQGQYSNQPQHF
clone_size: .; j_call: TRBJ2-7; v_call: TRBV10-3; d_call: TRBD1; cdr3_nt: TGTGCCATCAGGCAGGGGGACTACGAGCAGTACTTC; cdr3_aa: CAIRQGDYEQYF
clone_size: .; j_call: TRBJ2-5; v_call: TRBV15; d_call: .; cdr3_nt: TGTGCCACCAGCAGACCCGGGGGTCGGCAGACCCAGTACTTC; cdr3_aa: CATSRPGGRQTQYF
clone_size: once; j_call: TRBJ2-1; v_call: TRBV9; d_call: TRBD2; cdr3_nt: TGTGCCAGCAGCTCGACTAGCGGGACTAACAATGAGCAGTTCTTC; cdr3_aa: CASSSTSGTNNEQFF
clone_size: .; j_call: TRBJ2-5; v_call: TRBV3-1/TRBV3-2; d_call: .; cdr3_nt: TGTGCCAGCAGCCAAAGAGGCGGGACCAACCAAGAGACCCAGTACTTC; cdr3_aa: CASSQRGGTNQETQYF
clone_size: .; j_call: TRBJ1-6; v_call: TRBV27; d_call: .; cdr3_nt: TGTGCCAGCAGTTTAAGTACACTGGCGGGGAATTCACCCCTCCACTTT; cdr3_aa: CASSLSTLAGNSPLHF
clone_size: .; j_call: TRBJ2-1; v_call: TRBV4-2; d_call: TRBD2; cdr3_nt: TGTGCCAGCAGCCTTGGGACTAGCGGAGCGTCCTACAATGAGCAGTTCTTC; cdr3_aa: CASSLGTSGASYNEQFF
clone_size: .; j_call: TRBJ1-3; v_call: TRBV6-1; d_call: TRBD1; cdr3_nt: TGTGCCAGCAGTGAAAGGACAGGGCTTCACGGAAACACCATATATTTT; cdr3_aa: CASSERTGLHGNTIYF
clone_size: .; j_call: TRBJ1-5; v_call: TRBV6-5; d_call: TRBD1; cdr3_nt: TGTGCCAGCAGTCCCGGACAGGGTCAGCCCCAGCATTTT; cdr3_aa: CASSPGQGQPQHF
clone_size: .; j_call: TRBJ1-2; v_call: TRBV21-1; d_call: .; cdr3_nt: TGTGCCAGCGGGGACACAGCTAACTATGGCTACACCTTC; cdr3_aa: CASGDTANYGYTF
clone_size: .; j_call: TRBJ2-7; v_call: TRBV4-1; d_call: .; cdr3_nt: TGCGCCAGCAGCCAAGAACCCCCCGGCACAGGGCGATCCTACGAGCAGTACTTC; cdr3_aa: CASSQEPPGTGRSYEQYF
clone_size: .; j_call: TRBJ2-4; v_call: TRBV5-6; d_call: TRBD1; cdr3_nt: TGTGCCAGCAGCTTGGGGCAGGGGGAAAACATTCAGTACTTC; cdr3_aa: CASSLGQGENIQYF
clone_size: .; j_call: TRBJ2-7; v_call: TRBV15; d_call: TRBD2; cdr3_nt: TGTGCCACCAGCAGATCTAGCGGATTCTACGAGCAGTACTTC; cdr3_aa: CATSRSSGFYEQYF
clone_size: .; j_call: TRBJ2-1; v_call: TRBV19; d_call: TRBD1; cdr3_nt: TGTGCCAGTAGTAGGACAGGGAATAATAATGAGCAGTTCTTC; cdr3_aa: CASSRTGNNNEQFF